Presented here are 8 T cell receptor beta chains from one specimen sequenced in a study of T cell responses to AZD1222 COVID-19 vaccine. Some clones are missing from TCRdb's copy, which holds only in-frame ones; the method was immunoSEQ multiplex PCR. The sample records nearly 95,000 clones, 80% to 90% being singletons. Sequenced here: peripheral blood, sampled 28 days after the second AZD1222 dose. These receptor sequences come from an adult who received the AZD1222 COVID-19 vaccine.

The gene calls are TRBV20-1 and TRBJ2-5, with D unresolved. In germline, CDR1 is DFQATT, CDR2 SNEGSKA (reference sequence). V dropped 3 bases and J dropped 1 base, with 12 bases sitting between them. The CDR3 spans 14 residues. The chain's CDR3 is CSASKAWGQETQYF. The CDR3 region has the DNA TGCAGTGCTAGTAAAGCATGGGGCCAAGAGACCCAGTACTTC.

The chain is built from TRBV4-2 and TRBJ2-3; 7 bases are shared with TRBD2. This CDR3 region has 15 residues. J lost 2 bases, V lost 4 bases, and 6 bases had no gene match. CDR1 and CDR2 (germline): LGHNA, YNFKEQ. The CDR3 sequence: CASSPKRDDTDTQYF. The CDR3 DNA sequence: TGTGCCAGCAGCCCAAAGCGGGACGACACAGATACGCAGTATTTT.

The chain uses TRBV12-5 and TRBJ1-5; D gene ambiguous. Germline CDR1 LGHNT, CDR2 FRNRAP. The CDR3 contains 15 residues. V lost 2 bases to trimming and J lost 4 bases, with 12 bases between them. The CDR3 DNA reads TGTGCTAGTGGTTTGACGGGGTGGGCGAATCAGCCCCAGCATTTT. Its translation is CASGLTGWANQPQHF.

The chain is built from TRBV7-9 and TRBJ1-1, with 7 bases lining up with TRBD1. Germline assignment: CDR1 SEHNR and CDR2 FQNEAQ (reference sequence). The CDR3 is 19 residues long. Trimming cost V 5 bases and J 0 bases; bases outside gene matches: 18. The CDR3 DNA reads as TGTGCCAGCAGCCACGCCCGGGACAGACTCGGGAGCATGAACACTGAAGCTTTCTTT. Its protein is CASSHARDRLGSMNTEAFF.

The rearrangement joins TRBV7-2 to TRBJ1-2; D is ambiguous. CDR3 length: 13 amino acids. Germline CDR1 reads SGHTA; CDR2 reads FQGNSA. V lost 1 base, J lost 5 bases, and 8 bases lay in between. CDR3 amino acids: CASSLGTEYGYTF. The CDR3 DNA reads TGTGCCAGCAGCTTAGGGACGGAGTATGGCTACACCTTC.

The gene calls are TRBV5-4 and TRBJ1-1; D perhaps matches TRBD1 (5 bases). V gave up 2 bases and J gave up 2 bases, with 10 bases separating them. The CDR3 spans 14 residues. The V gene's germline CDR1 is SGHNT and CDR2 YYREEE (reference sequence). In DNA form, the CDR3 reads TGTGCCAGCAGCTTCGACAGTGAAAACACTGAAGCTTTCTTT. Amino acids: CASSFDSENTEAFF.

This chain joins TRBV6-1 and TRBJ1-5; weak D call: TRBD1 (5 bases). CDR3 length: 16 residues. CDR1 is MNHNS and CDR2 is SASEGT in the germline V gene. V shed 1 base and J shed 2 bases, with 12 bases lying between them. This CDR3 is CASSEGTYRGNQPQHF. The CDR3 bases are TGTGCCAGCAGTGAAGGGACATATCGAGGCAATCAGCCCCAGCATTTT.

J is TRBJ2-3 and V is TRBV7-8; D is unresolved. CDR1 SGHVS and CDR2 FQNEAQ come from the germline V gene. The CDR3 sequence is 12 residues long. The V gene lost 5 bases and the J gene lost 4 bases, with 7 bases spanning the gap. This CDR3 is CASSLNADTQYF. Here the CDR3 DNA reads TGTGCCAGCAGCCTAAATGCAGATACGCAGTATTTT.